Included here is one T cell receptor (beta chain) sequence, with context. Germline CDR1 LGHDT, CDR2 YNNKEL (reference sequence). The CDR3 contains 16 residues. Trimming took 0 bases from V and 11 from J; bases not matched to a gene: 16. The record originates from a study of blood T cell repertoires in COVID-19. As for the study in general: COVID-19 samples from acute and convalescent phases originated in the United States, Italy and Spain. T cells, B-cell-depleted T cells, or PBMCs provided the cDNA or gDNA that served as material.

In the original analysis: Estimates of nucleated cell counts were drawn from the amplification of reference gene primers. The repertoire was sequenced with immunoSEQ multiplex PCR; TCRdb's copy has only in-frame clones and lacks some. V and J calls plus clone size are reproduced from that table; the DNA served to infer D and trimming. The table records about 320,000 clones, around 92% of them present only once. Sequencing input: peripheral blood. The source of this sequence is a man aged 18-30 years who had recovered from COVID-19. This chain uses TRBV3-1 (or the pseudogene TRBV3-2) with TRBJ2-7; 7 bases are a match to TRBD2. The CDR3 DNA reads TGTGCCAGCAGCCAAGAAGGCTGGGGGGGTCAACGGGAAAAGTACTTC. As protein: CASSQEGWGGQREKYF.